This paragraph covers one TCR beta chain sequence. This specimen comes from a study of blood T cell repertoires in COVID-19. On the study more broadly: Researchers got acute and convalescent COVID-19 samples from the United States, Italy and Spain. The cDNA or gDNA used as material had been derived from T cells, B-cell-depleted T cells, or PBMCs.

The CDR3 consists of 15 residues. V was clipped by 5 bases and J by 0 bases, with 13 bases between them. In germline, CDR1 is KGHSH, CDR2 LQKENI. As originally analysed: Amplifying reference gene primers gave estimates of nucleated cell counts. Sequencing was performed with immunoSEQ multiplex PCR; in TCRdb, only in-frame clones are kept and a portion is missing. That table gives V, J and clone size, and the DNA gave D and trimming. The sample shows 200,000 to 250,000 clones, around 82% of them seen only once. The receptor's source is a woman in her seventies with acute or convalescent COVID-19. The chain employs TRBV18 and TRBJ2-5; D might be TRBD2 (6 bases). What was sequenced was peripheral blood. The CDR3 DNA sequence: TGTGCCAGCTCATTGGCTAGCGTGTACCAAGAGACCCAGTACTTC. It is translated as CASSLASVYQETQYF.